The rows below give T cell receptor beta chains drawn from one sample of a study of cytomegalovirus exposure and HLA in healthy donors. The protocol was immunoSEQ multiplex PCR, while the TCRdb copy is restricted to in-frame clones and leaves out a portion. This sample's table reports tens of thousands of clones. Sequencing used PBMCs. Every receptor here comes from a man aged 35 to 55 in good health and CMV-seronegative. CDR3s include the opening cysteine and the closing phenylalanine or tryptophan. The D gene is left open where the match is weak.

v_call: TRBV28; d_call: TRBD1; j_call: TRBJ1-5; cdr3_aa: CASSAQGADSNQPQHF; cdr3_nt: TGTGCCAGCAGTGCTCAGGGGGCGGATAGCAATCAGCCCCAGCATTTT
v_call: TRBV18; d_call: TRBD1; j_call: TRBJ2-7; cdr3_aa: CASSPGTGLYEQYF; cdr3_nt: TGTGCCAGCTCACCTGGGACAGGACTCTACGAGCAGTACTTC
v_call: TRBV7-9; d_call: .; j_call: TRBJ1-5; cdr3_aa: CASSLEGTAYSNQPQHF; cdr3_nt: TGTGCCAGCAGCCTCGAAGGGACTGCTTATAGCAATCAGCCCCAGCATTTT
v_call: TRBV2; d_call: TRBD1; j_call: TRBJ2-3; cdr3_aa: CASRTGQGAPKGDTQYF; cdr3_nt: TGTGCCAGCAGGACGGGACAGGGGGCGCCGAAGGGAGATACGCAGTATTTT
v_call: TRBV12-1; d_call: .; j_call: TRBJ2-7; cdr3_aa: CASSGDRGSYSYEQYF; cdr3_nt: TGTGCCAGCAGCGGGGACAGGGGTTCCTACTCCTACGAGCAGTACTTC
v_call: TRBV6-4; d_call: .; j_call: TRBJ2-7; cdr3_aa: CASRPPYWQGHSYEQYF; cdr3_nt: TGTGCCAGCAGGCCCCCGTACTGGCAGGGGCACTCCTACGAGCAGTACTTC
v_call: TRBV30; d_call: .; j_call: TRBJ2-3; cdr3_aa: CAWIERSTDTQYF; cdr3_nt: TGTGCCTGGATCGAGCGGAGCACAGATACGCAGTATTTT
v_call: TRBV5-1; d_call: TRBD1; j_call: TRBJ2-7; cdr3_aa: CASADDRGSNEQYF; cdr3_nt: TGCGCCAGCGCCGACGACAGGGGGAGCAACGAGCAGTACTTC
v_call: TRBV5-6; d_call: TRBD1; j_call: TRBJ2-7; cdr3_aa: CASSLFVYLDRDGEQYF; cdr3_nt: TGTGCCAGCAGCTTGTTTGTTTACCTGGACAGGGATGGCGAGCAGTACTTC
v_call: TRBV5-1; d_call: .; j_call: TRBJ2-5; cdr3_aa: CASSPAAGEETQYF; cdr3_nt: TGCGCCAGCAGCCCCGCGGCAGGGGAAGAGACCCAGTACTTC
v_call: TRBV23-1; d_call: TRBD1; j_call: TRBJ1-2; cdr3_aa: CASSQWDRGKGYTF; cdr3_nt: TGCGCCAGCAGTCAGTGGGACAGGGGGAAAGGCTACACCTTC
v_call: TRBV28; d_call: .; j_call: TRBJ1-4; cdr3_aa: CASSLGQQNEKLFF; cdr3_nt: TGTGCCAGCAGTTTAGGGCAGCAAAATGAAAAACTGTTTTTT
v_call: TRBV18; d_call: TRBD2; j_call: TRBJ2-7; cdr3_aa: CASSGTSGTYEQYF; cdr3_nt: TGTGCCAGCTCGGGGACTAGCGGCACTTACGAGCAGTACTTC
v_call: TRBV28; d_call: .; j_call: TRBJ1-1; cdr3_aa: CASSQHGRNTEAFF; cdr3_nt: TGTGCCAGCAGTCAACACGGGAGGAACACTGAAGCTTTCTTT
v_call: TRBV18; d_call: .; j_call: TRBJ1-2; cdr3_aa: CASSPSGQRYGYTF; cdr3_nt: TGTGCCAGCTCACCTTCCGGACAGCGCTATGGCTACACCTTC
v_call: TRBV30; d_call: .; j_call: TRBJ2-7; cdr3_aa: CAWSVLQDGYEQYF; cdr3_nt: TGTGCCTGGAGTGTACTCCAGGATGGCTACGAGCAGTACTTC
v_call: TRBV28; d_call: TRBD1; j_call: TRBJ1-5; cdr3_aa: CASSDGQGKYQPQHF; cdr3_nt: TGTGCCAGCAGTGACGGACAGGGGAAATATCAGCCCCAGCATTTT
v_call: TRBV5-1; d_call: TRBD2; j_call: TRBJ2-7; cdr3_aa: CASSLDPSGTSRSYEQYF; cdr3_nt: TGCGCCAGCAGCTTGGATCCTAGCGGGACATCCCGCTCCTACGAGCAGTACTTC
v_call: TRBV18; d_call: TRBD1; j_call: TRBJ1-2; cdr3_aa: CASSPPDRGDGYTF; cdr3_nt: TGTGCCAGCTCACCCCCTGACAGGGGGGATGGCTACACCTTC
v_call: TRBV10-3; d_call: .; j_call: TRBJ1-1; cdr3_aa: CAISEVEGGYTEAFF; cdr3_nt: TGTGCCATCAGTGAGGTGGAGGGAGGGTACACTGAAGCTTTCTTT
v_call: TRBV11-2; d_call: .; j_call: TRBJ1-5; cdr3_aa: CASSLDSGESAQHF; cdr3_nt: TGTGCCAGCAGCTTAGATAGTGGTGAAAGTGCCCAGCATTTT
v_call: TRBV6-5; d_call: .; j_call: TRBJ2-1; cdr3_aa: CASNLRDEQFF; cdr3_nt: TGTGCCAGCAACCTACGGGATGAGCAGTTCTTC
v_call: TRBV29-1; d_call: TRBD1; j_call: TRBJ1-3; cdr3_aa: CSVRTGESSGNTIYF; cdr3_nt: TGCAGCGTCCGCACAGGGGAGAGCTCTGGAAACACCATATATTTT
v_call: TRBV30; d_call: TRBD1; j_call: TRBJ1-2; cdr3_aa: CAWSSLVLPTGRLNYGYTF; cdr3_nt: TGTGCCTGGAGTTCGCTTGTACTCCCGACAGGGCGCCTTAACTATGGCTACACCTTC
v_call: TRBV4-3; d_call: TRBD2; j_call: TRBJ2-1; cdr3_aa: CASSPLAGGPGEQFF; cdr3_nt: TGCGCCAGCAGCCCCTTAGCGGGAGGGCCTGGTGAGCAGTTCTTC
v_call: TRBV5-1; d_call: .; j_call: TRBJ2-1; cdr3_aa: CASSLSPVANEQFF; cdr3_nt: TGCGCCAGCAGCTTGTCCCCGGTTGCGAATGAGCAGTTCTTC
v_call: TRBV5-1; d_call: TRBD1; j_call: TRBJ2-7; cdr3_aa: CASSLEVRGPYEQSF; cdr3_nt: TGCGCCAGCAGCTTGGAGGTCAGGGGGCCCTACGAGCAGTCCTTC
v_call: TRBV5-1; d_call: TRBD2; j_call: TRBJ2-1; cdr3_aa: CASSYGTSAIDNEQFF; cdr3_nt: TGCGCCAGCAGCTACGGGACTAGTGCCATCGACAATGAGCAGTTCTTC
v_call: TRBV7-2; d_call: .; j_call: TRBJ1-2; cdr3_aa: CASSFPGGQGYGYTF; cdr3_nt: TGTGCCAGCAGCTTCCCCGGGGGGCAGGGCTATGGCTACACCTTC
v_call: TRBV30; d_call: .; j_call: TRBJ1-3; cdr3_aa: CAWSGQGGNTIYF; cdr3_nt: TGTGCCTGGAGTGGGCAGGGTGGAAACACCATATATTTT
v_call: TRBV28; d_call: TRBD1; j_call: TRBJ2-2; cdr3_aa: CASRAGGRDTGELFF; cdr3_nt: TGTGCCAGCAGAGCAGGGGGCCGGGACACCGGGGAGCTGTTTTTT
v_call: TRBV27; d_call: .; j_call: TRBJ2-1; cdr3_aa: CASSRDTNRDNEQFF; cdr3_nt: TGTGCCAGCAGCCGGGACACCAACCGGGACAATGAGCAGTTCTTC
v_call: TRBV2; d_call: .; j_call: TRBJ2-7; cdr3_aa: CASSVPLSYEQYF; cdr3_nt: TGTGCCAGCAGTGTCCCCCTTAGCTACGAGCAGTACTTC
v_call: TRBV4-3; d_call: .; j_call: TRBJ1-2; cdr3_aa: CASSQDRFGTANYGYTF; cdr3_nt: TGCGCCAGCAGCCAAGATCGATTCGGAACAGCTAACTATGGCTACACCTTC
v_call: TRBV9; d_call: .; j_call: TRBJ1-1; cdr3_aa: CASSGTGLSTEAFF; cdr3_nt: TGTGCCAGCAGCGGCACAGGCCTTTCAACTGAAGCTTTCTTT
v_call: TRBV4-1; d_call: .; j_call: TRBJ2-7; cdr3_aa: CASSQDPRGAYEQYF; cdr3_nt: TGCGCCAGCAGCCAAGACCCCAGAGGAGCTTACGAGCAGTACTTC
v_call: TRBV7-2; d_call: TRBD2; j_call: TRBJ2-1; cdr3_aa: CASSRLAGSSDEQFF; cdr3_nt: TGTGCCAGCAGCAGACTAGCGGGATCTTCGGATGAGCAGTTCTTC
v_call: TRBV18; d_call: .; j_call: TRBJ1-1; cdr3_aa: CASSPRLQGKETEAFF; cdr3_nt: TGTGCCAGCTCACCCCGACTACAGGGAAAAGAAACTGAAGCTTTCTTT
v_call: TRBV9; d_call: TRBD2; j_call: TRBJ2-3; cdr3_aa: CASSARLAGNTDTQYF; cdr3_nt: TGTGCCAGCAGCGCCCGACTAGCGGGGAACACAGATACGCAGTATTTT
v_call: TRBV4-2; d_call: TRBD2; j_call: TRBJ2-1; cdr3_aa: CASSQETSGSYNEQFF; cdr3_nt: TGTGCCAGCAGCCAAGAGACTAGCGGGTCATACAATGAGCAGTTCTTC
v_call: TRBV6-5; d_call: .; j_call: TRBJ1-1; cdr3_aa: CASSYTGTMNTEAFF; cdr3_nt: TGTGCCAGCAGTTACACCGGGACAATGAACACTGAAGCTTTCTTT
v_call: TRBV30; d_call: .; j_call: TRBJ1-4; cdr3_aa: CAWRAPAAGNEKLFF; cdr3_nt: TGTGCCTGGAGAGCCCCGGCGGCGGGTAATGAAAAACTGTTTTTT
v_call: TRBV10-3; d_call: .; j_call: TRBJ2-7; cdr3_aa: CAISERAGSSSYEQYF; cdr3_nt: TGTGCCATCAGTGAGCGGGCGGGATCGAGCTCCTACGAGCAGTACTTC
v_call: TRBV6-4; d_call: TRBD1; j_call: TRBJ2-1; cdr3_aa: CASSDHDRDRINEQFF; cdr3_nt: TGTGCCAGCAGTGACCACGACAGGGATAGGATCAATGAGCAGTTCTTC
v_call: TRBV5-1; d_call: TRBD1; j_call: TRBJ2-2; cdr3_aa: CASSLVGQYTGELFF; cdr3_nt: TGCGCCAGCAGCTTGGTGGGACAGTACACCGGGGAGCTGTTTTTT
v_call: TRBV30; d_call: .; j_call: TRBJ1-3; cdr3_aa: CAWSPRFSGNTIYF; cdr3_nt: TGTGCCTGGAGTCCCAGATTCTCTGGAAACACCATATATTTT
v_call: TRBV30; d_call: .; j_call: TRBJ1-1; cdr3_aa: CAWSVGARQAFF; cdr3_nt: TGTGCCTGGAGTGTAGGGGCCAGGCAAGCTTTCTTT
v_call: TRBV6-5; d_call: .; j_call: TRBJ2-7; cdr3_aa: CASSLEDRAYEQYF; cdr3_nt: TGTGCCAGCAGTTTGGAGGACAGAGCCTACGAGCAGTACTTC
v_call: TRBV18; d_call: TRBD1; j_call: TRBJ2-7; cdr3_aa: CASSPSSGQGEYEQYF; cdr3_nt: TGTGCCAGCTCGCCTAGCTCAGGACAGGGTGAATACGAGCAGTACTTC
v_call: TRBV7-9; d_call: .; j_call: TRBJ2-5; cdr3_aa: CASSLPSQETQYF; cdr3_nt: TGTGCCAGCAGCTTACCTAGCCAAGAGACCCAGTACTTC
v_call: TRBV27; d_call: TRBD2; j_call: TRBJ2-7; cdr3_aa: CASSLAPASGSHEQYF; cdr3_nt: TGTGCCAGCAGTTTAGCCCCGGCTAGCGGGAGCCACGAGCAGTACTTC
v_call: TRBV4-2; d_call: TRBD1; j_call: TRBJ1-2; cdr3_aa: CASSHGQESAYGYTF; cdr3_nt: TGTGCCAGCAGCCACGGACAGGAAAGCGCCTATGGCTACACCTTC
v_call: TRBV18; d_call: TRBD2; j_call: TRBJ2-3; cdr3_aa: CASSPGLAGALRTDTQYF; cdr3_nt: TGTGCCAGCTCACCTGGACTAGCGGGAGCACTGCGCACAGATACGCAGTATTTT